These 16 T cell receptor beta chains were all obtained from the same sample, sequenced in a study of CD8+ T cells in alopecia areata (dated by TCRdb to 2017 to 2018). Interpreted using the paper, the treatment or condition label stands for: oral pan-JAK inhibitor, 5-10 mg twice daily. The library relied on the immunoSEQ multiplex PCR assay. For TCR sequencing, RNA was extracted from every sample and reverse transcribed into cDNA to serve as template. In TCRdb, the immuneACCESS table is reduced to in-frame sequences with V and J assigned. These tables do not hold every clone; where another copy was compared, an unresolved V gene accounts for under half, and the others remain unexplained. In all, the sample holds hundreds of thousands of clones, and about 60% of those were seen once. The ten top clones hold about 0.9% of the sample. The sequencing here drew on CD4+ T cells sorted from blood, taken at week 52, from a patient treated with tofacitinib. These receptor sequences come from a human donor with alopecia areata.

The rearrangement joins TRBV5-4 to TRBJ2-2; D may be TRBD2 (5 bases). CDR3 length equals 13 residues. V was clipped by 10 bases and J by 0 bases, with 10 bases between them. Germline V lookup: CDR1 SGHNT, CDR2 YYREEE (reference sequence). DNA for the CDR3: TGTGCCGTTCTGGGAGCGAACACCGGGGAGCTGTTTTTT. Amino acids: CAVLGANTGELFF.

The CDR3 sequence: CASSLDRDNSPLHF. The CDR3 DNA follows: TGCGCCAGCAGCTTGGACAGAGATAATTCACCCCTCCACTTT. The rearrangement links TRBV5-1 to TRBJ1-6; D gene uncertain. The germline V and J ends were trimmed by 0 bases and 5 bases, with 6 bases remaining between them. The CDR3 spans 14 residues. CDR1 is SGHRS and CDR2 is YFSETQ in the germline V gene.

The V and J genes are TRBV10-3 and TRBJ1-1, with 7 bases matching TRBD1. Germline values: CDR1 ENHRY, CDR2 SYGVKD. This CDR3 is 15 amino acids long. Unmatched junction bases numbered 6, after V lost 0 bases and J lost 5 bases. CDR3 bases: TGTGCCATCAGTGAGTCTCGCCAGGGGGGAACTGAAGCTTTCTTT. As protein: CAISESRQGGTEAFF.

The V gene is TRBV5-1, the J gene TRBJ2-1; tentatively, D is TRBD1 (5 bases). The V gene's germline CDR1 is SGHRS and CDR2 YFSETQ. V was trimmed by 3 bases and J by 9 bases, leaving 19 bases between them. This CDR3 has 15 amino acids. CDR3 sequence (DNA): TGCGCCAGCAGCTCGAGGTATGGGGCGCTTACTGAGCAGTTCTTC. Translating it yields CASSSRYGALTEQFF.

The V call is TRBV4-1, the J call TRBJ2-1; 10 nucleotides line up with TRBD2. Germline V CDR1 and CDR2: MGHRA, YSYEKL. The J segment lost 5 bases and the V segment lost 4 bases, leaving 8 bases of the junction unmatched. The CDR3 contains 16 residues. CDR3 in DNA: TGCGCCAGCAGCCCTTGGAGCGGGGGGGCCGACAATGAGCAGTTCTTC. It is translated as CASSPWSGGADNEQFF.

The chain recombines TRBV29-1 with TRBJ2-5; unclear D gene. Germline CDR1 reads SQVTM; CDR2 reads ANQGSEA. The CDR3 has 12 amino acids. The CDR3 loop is CSSRPHQETQYF. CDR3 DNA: TGCAGTTCCAGGCCACACCAAGAGACCCAGTACTTC. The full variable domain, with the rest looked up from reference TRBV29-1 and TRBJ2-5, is SAVISQKPSRDICQRGTSLTIQCQVDSQVTMMFWYRQQPGQSLTLIATANQGSEATYESGFVIDKFPISRPNLTFSTLTVSNMSPEDSSIYLCSSRPHQETQYFGPGTRLLVL.

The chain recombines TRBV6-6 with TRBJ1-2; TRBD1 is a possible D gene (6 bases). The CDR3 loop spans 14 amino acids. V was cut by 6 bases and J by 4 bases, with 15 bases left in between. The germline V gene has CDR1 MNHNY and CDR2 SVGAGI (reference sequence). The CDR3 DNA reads TGTGCCAGCAGCCCAGACGGACAGTCCTATGGCTACACCTTC. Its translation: CASSPDGQSYGYTF.

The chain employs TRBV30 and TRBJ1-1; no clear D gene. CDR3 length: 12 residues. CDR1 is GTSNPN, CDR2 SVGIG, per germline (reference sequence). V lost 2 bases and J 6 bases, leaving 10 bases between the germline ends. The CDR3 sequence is CAWSRGVSEAFF. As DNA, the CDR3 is TGTGCCTGGAGTCGGGGTGTGTCTGAAGCTTTCTTT. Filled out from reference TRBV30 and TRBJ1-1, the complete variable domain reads SQTIHQWPATLVQPVGSPLSLECTVEGTSNPNLYWYRQAAGRGLQLLFYSVGIGQISSEVPQNLSASRPQDRQFILSSKKLLLSDSGFYLCAWSRGVSEAFFGQGTRLTVV.

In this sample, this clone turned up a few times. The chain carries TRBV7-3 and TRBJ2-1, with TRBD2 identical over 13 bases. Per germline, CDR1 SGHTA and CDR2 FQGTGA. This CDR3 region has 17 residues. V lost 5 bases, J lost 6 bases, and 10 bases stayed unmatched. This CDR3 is CASSPQLAGGPFNEQFF. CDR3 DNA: TGTGCCAGCAGCCCGCAACTAGCGGGGGGGCCCTTCAATGAGCAGTTCTTC.

This CDR3 reads CASSQDRLPSGGFRETQYF. Here the CDR3 DNA reads TGCGCCAGCAGCCAAGATCGGCTCCCTAGCGGGGGTTTTCGAGAGACCCAGTACTTC. V and J are TRBV4-3 and TRBJ2-5, with 10 bases that match TRBD2. This CDR3 has 19 amino acids. The junction had 14 bases not matched to a gene; V was cut back by 0 bases and J by 4 bases. Looked up from germline, CDR1 is LGHNA and CDR2 is YSLEER.

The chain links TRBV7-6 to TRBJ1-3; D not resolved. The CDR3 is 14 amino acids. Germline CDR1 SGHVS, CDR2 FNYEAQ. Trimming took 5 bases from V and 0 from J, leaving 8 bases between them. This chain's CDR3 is CASSIRDSGNTIYF. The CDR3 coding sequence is TGTGCCAGCAGCATTAGGGACTCTGGAAACACCATATATTTT. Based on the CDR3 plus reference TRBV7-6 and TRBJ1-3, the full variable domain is GAGVSQSPRYKVTKRGQDVALRCDPISGHVSLYWYRQALGQGPEFLTYFNYEAQQDKSGLPNDRFSAERPEGSISTLTIQRTEQRDSAMYRCASSIRDSGNTIYFGEGSWLTVV.

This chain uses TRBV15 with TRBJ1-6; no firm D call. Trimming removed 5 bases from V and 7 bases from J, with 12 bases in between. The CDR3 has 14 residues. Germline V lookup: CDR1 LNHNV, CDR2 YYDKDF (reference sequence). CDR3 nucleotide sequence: TGTGCCACCAGCGGTCGGGAGGAGAATTCACCCCTCCACTTT. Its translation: CATSGREENSPLHF.

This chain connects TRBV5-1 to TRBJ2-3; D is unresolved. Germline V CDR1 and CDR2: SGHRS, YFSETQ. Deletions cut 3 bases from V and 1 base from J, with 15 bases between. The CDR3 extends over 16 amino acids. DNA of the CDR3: TGCGCCAGCAGCTCGTCCCCCGGACCGCGCACAGATACGCAGTATTTT. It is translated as CASSSSPGPRTDTQYF.

This chain's CDR3 is CSVERLSRDSNEKLFF. The CDR3, as DNA: TGCAGCGTTGAAAGGTTATCAAGGGACAGTAATGAAAAACTGTTTTTT. This sequence joins TRBV29-1 and TRBJ1-4; 7 bases agree with TRBD1. V trimming: 2 bases; J trimming: 4 bases; junction bases outside the gene matches: 10. The CDR3 totals 16 residues. Germline loops: CDR1 SQVTM, CDR2 ANQGSEA.

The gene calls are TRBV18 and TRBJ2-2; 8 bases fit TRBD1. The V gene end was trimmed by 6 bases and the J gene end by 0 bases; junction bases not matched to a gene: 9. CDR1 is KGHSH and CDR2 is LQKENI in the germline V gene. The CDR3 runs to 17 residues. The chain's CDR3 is CASSLNRGTANTGELFF. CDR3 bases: TGTGCCAGCTCTCTAAACAGGGGGACCGCGAACACCGGGGAGCTGTTTTTT.

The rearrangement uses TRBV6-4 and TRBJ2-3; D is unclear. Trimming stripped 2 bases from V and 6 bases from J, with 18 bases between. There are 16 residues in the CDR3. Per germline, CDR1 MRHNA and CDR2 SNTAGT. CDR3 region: CASSDPTSFSADTQYF. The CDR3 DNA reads TGTGCCAGCAGTGACCCCACTTCTTTCTCCGCGGATACGCAGTATTTT.